This T cell receptor beta chain was recorded in a study of shared clonotypes between healthy human individuals. General study findings and limits: Generation of non-shared clonotypes was less probable than generation of clonotypes shared by all four donors. Memory subsets generally showed smaller estimated richness than naive subsets did.

Assay runs were performed at deep level. This table comes from immunoSEQ multiplex PCR, and its TCRdb copy is limited to in-frame clones, with some not included. The sample yields 640,000 or so clones, about 78% seen once. V was cut by 5 bases and J by 5 bases, with 16 bases left in between. The CDR3 is made up of 14 amino acids. Germline loops: CDR1 SGHKS, CDR2 YYEKEE (reference sequence). Of note for this clone: Its target is unknown.

Material: memory CD4+ T cells sorted from blood. Documented subset: CD45RA-negative fraction. The rearrangement links TRBV5-5 to TRBJ1-1, with D perhaps TRBD1 (5 bases). This sequence was found in a woman in her 30s in good health. Here the CDR3 DNA reads TGTGCCAGCAGGGAGACGGGGCTTAGGACTGAAGCTTTCTTT. Translation gives CASRETGLRTEAFF. The full variable domain, with the rest looked up from reference TRBV5-5 and TRBJ1-1, is DAGVTQSPTHLIKTRGQQVTLRCSPISGHKSVSWYQQVLGQGPQFIFQYYEKEERGRGNFPDRFSARQFPNYSSELNVNALLLGDSALYLCASRETGLRTEAFFGQGTRLTVV.